The subject of this entry is one TCR beta chain. This sample is drawn from a study of T cell responses to AZD1222 COVID-19 vaccine. Study background: Both about-4-week and about-12-week second-dose recipients were combined.

TCRdb keeps only in-frame clones here, not all; method: immunoSEQ multiplex PCR. Among around 100,000 clones listed, more than 90% were seen once. CDR1 and CDR2 (germline): SGHTA, FQGNSA. The CDR3 is 14 amino acids. With 4 bases removed from V and 3 bases from J, the gap between germline ends came to 9 bases. The origin of this receptor is an adult in good health. This sequence joins TRBV7-2 and TRBJ2-2, with D unresolved. Here the sequenced sample was peripheral blood, taken on day 0 of AZD1222 vaccination. The CDR3 here is CASSSAAHTGELFF. The CDR3 DNA reads as TGTGCCAGCAGCTCGGCGGCCCACACCGGGGAGCTGTTTTTT.